This TCR beta chain appears in the sequencing data of a study of blood T cell repertoires in COVID-19. This table comes from immunoSEQ multiplex PCR, and its TCRdb copy is limited to in-frame clones, with some not included. The table has 270,000 or so clones, roughly 88% seen once. The V and J ends lost 5 bases and 6 bases respectively, with 13 bases between them. The CDR3 length is 13 residues. Germline CDR1 reads SGHVS; CDR2 reads FQNEAQ. This receptor was obtained from a woman aged 40 to 49 with acute COVID-19. This chain joins TRBV7-8 and TRBJ1-1; tentatively, D is TRBD1 (5 bases). The source material was PBMCs or T cells enriched from blood (not recorded which). CDR3 region: CASSNNGGSEAFF. The CDR3 DNA sequence: TGTGCCAGCAGCAACAACGGGGGTTCTGAAGCTTTCTTT.